A single sample gave rise to the 27 T cell receptor beta chains below, sequenced in a study of OX40 agonist ivuxolimab in advanced cancers. Repertoires were generated with immunoSEQ multiplex PCR, while TCRdb's copy carries only in-frame clones and drops some. This table has about 61,000 clones, about 90% appearing once. The source material was CD4+ or CD8+ T cells sorted from blood, sampled in a trial of the OX40 agonist ivuxolimab. The receptors stem from an adult with an advanced solid tumor such as melanoma, head and neck, liver or kidney cancer.

This sequence joins TRBV12-5 and TRBJ1-4, with 7 nucleotides matching TRBD1. The CDR3 is 16 amino acids. V lost 6 bases to trimming and J lost 7 bases; unmatched junction nucleotides: 14. The germline gives CDR1 LGHNT, CDR2 FRNRAP. CDR3 protein: CASGQPTGTDSEKLFF. CDR3 DNA sequence: TGTGCTAGTGGCCAACCGACAGGGACTGATAGTGAAAAACTGTTTTTT.

The chain recombines TRBV7-3 with TRBJ2-1, with TRBD2 matching 15 bases. Trimming removed 5 bases from V and 0 bases from J; junction bases left unmatched: 14. CDR3 length: 21 residues. Germline CDR1 SGHTA, CDR2 FQGTGA. CDR3 nucleotides: TGTGCCAGCAGCCGTAATGGGAGGACTAGCGGGAGGGCGGGCTCCTACAATGAGCAGTTCTTC. Residues: CASSRNGRTSGRAGSYNEQFF.

This chain joins TRBV28 and TRBJ1-3; possibly TRBD1 for D (5 bases). V dropped 2 bases and J dropped 2 bases, with 7 bases sitting between them. The CDR3 loop spans 14 amino acids. From germline, CDR1 is MDHEN and CDR2 SYDVKM. CDR3 in DNA: TGTGCCAGCAGTTTAGCAGGGACTGGAAACACCATATATTTT. As protein: CASSLAGTGNTIYF.

This chain connects TRBV27 to TRBJ2-3, with unresolved D. The CDR3 is made up of 13 amino acids. V gave up 3 bases and J gave up 5 bases, with 9 bases separating them. CDR1 and CDR2 from the germline V gene are MNHEY and SMNVEV (reference sequence). The CDR3 DNA is TGTGCCAGCAGTTTTAATCGGCTAGATACGCAGTATTTT. Protein: CASSFNRLDTQYF.

The CDR3 region has the DNA TGTGCCAGCAGCACCTGGGACAGGGGCACAGATACGCAGTATTTT. Translating it yields CASSTWDRGTDTQYF. The chain links TRBV11-2 to TRBJ2-3; TRBD1 aligns across 9 bases. V lost 5 bases, J lost 1 base, and 4 bases stayed unmatched. Germline V gene sequence: CDR1 SGHAT, CDR2 FQNNGV. The CDR3 contains 15 residues.

V is TRBV6-5 and J is TRBJ1-1; D perhaps matches TRBD1 (6 bases). Germline CDR1 is MNHEY and CDR2 is SVGAGI. This CDR3 spans 16 amino acids. Trimming took 2 bases from V and 11 from J, leaving 24 bases between them. The CDR3: CASSYGSEGEGETAFF. The CDR3, as DNA: TGTGCCAGCAGTTACGGGTCAGAGGGGGAGGGTGAAACGGCTTTCTTT.

The chain joins TRBV5-4 to TRBJ2-5; D not resolved. Germline V gene sequence: CDR1 SGHNT, CDR2 YYREEE (reference sequence). Trimming cost V 0 bases and J 5 bases, with 11 bases left between them. The CDR3 spans 14 residues. The CDR3 DNA follows: TGTGCCAGCAGCTTGGATGAGGCAAGGGAGACCCAGTACTTC. As protein: CASSLDEARETQYF.

The DNA for the CDR3 is TGTGCCACCAGCTTTGGCGGGGCCGGCACAGATACGCAGTATTTT. Amino acid sequence: CATSFGGAGTDTQYF. The V call is TRBV15, the J call TRBJ2-3, with a possible D match to TRBD2 (6 bases). Per germline, CDR1 LNHNV and CDR2 YYDKDF (reference sequence). Trimming removed 5 bases from V and 1 base from J, with 13 bases in between. The CDR3 loop spans 15 amino acids. Looking up the rest from reference TRBV15 and TRBJ2-3 gives the full variable domain: DAMVIQNPRYQVTQFGKPVTLSCSQTLNHNVMYWYQQKSSQAPKLLFHYYDKDFNNEADTPDNFQSRRPNTSFCFLDIRSPGLGDTAMYLCATSFGGAGTDTQYFGPGTRLTVL.

The sample holds one count of this clone. Other nucleotide sequences from this sample produce the same CDR3. CDR3 region: CASSIRDSNQPQHF. The DNA of the CDR3 is TGTGCCAGTAGTATCCGGGACAGCAATCAGCCCCAGCATTTT. The J gene is TRBJ1-5, the V gene TRBV19; the D gene is possibly TRBD1 (5 bases). V was pared by 3 bases and J by 1 base, with 7 bases between. Germline CDR1 LNHDA, CDR2 SQIVND (reference sequence). The CDR3 loop spans 14 amino acids.

V and J are TRBV11-2 and TRBJ2-7, with D possibly matching TRBD2 (6 bases). Germline V gives CDR1 SGHAT, CDR2 FQNNGV. The CDR3 has 14 residues. Trimming left V 4 bases short and J 3 bases short, with 13 bases between. The CDR3 nucleotides are TGTGCCAGCAGCTCGGGGCAGGGACTCTACGAGCAGTACTTC. Its translation: CASSSGQGLYEQYF. Looking up the rest from reference TRBV11-2 and TRBJ2-7 gives the full variable domain: EAGVAQSPRYKIIEKRQSVAFWCNPISGHATLYWYQQILGQGPKLLIQFQNNGVVDDSQLPKDRFSAERLKGVDSTLKIQPAKLEDSAVYLCASSSGQGLYEQYFGPGTRLTVT.

The CDR3 DNA is TGTGCCAGCAGCTTATTCCCCCCTGGAAACACCATATATTTT. Translated, it gives CASSLFPPGNTIYF. This chain uses TRBV7-3 with TRBJ1-3; D is unresolved. V was pared by 2 bases and J by 2 bases, with 7 bases between. This CDR3 region has 14 residues. Germline V lookup: CDR1 SGHTA, CDR2 FQGTGA. Full variable domain (missing parts from reference TRBV7-3 and TRBJ1-3): GAGVSQTPSNKVTEKGKYVELRCDPISGHTALYWYRQSLGQGPEFLIYFQGTGAADDSGLPNDRFFAVRPEGSVSTLKIQRTERGDSAVYLCASSLFPPGNTIYFGEGSWLTVV.

The chain is built from TRBV6-5 and TRBJ2-1; no clear D. Germline CDR1 and CDR2: MNHEY and SVGAGI. The V and J ends lost 5 bases and 10 bases respectively, with 9 bases between them. This CDR3 is 11 amino acids long. CDR3 residues: CASSKSKEQFF. DNA for the CDR3: TGTGCCAGCAGTAAGAGCAAGGAGCAGTTCTTC.

The chain employs TRBV30 and TRBJ2-1; TRBD2 matches 8 bases. Germline V gene lookup returns CDR1 GTSNPN and CDR2 SVGIG (reference sequence). Trimming removed 3 bases from V and 9 bases from J; junction bases left unmatched: 4. The length of the CDR3 is 12 residues. The CDR3 nucleotides are TGTGCCTGGAGCCGAGCGGGGGCTGAGCAGTTCTTC. This sequence encodes CAWSRAGAEQFF. The variable domain in full, with the rest retrieved from reference TRBV30 and TRBJ2-1, is SQTIHQWPATLVQPVGSPLSLECTVEGTSNPNLYWYRQAAGRGLQLLFYSVGIGQISSEVPQNLSASRPQDRQFILSSKKLLLSDSGFYLCAWSRAGAEQFFGPGTRLTVL.

This clone is a singleton in its sample. This rearrangement joins TRBV30 to TRBJ2-1; 7 bases align to TRBD1. Germline V gene data show CDR1 as GTSNPN and CDR2 as SVGIG (reference sequence). The V segment lost 0 bases and the J segment 8 bases; nucleotides outside the gene matches: 1. The CDR3 length is 12 residues. CDR3 region: CAWSVQGDEQFF. The DNA for the CDR3 is TGTGCCTGGAGTGTGCAGGGGGATGAGCAGTTCTTC. Full variable domain (rest looked up from reference TRBV30 and TRBJ2-1): SQTIHQWPATLVQPVGSPLSLECTVEGTSNPNLYWYRQAAGRGLQLLFYSVGIGQISSEVPQNLSASRPQDRQFILSSKKLLLSDSGFYLCAWSVQGDEQFFGPGTRLTVL.

The V and J genes are TRBV20-1 and TRBJ2-1; unclear D gene. The CDR3 loop spans 11 amino acids. Germline CDR1 reads DFQATT; CDR2 reads SNEGSKA (reference sequence). As DNA, the CDR3 is TGCAGCCCAGCCTCCTACAATGAGCAGTTCTTC. Translated: CSPASYNEQFF.

The gene calls are TRBV15 and TRBJ1-3; unclear D gene. Trimming removed 3 bases at V and 0 bases at J, with 9 bases between. CDR1 and CDR2 from the germline V gene are LNHNV and YYDKDF (reference sequence). This CDR3 has 15 amino acids. CDR3 protein: CATSRPQISGNTIYF. In nucleotides, the CDR3 is TGTGCCACCAGCAGGCCGCAGATCTCTGGAAACACCATATATTTT.

This chain uses TRBV7-9 with TRBJ2-2, with D unclear. V lost 5 bases to trimming and J lost 2 bases, with 6 bases between them. This CDR3 comprises 13 residues. Germline assignment: CDR1 SEHNR and CDR2 FQNEAQ (reference sequence). The CDR3 is CASSPENTGELFF. As DNA, the CDR3 is TGTGCCAGCAGCCCGGAAAACACCGGGGAGCTGTTTTTT.

The J gene is TRBJ2-5, the V gene TRBV4-3; 7 bases align to TRBD2. This CDR3 is built from 14 residues. Germline-derived CDR1 and CDR2 are LGHNA and YSLEER. Trimming removed 0 bases from V and 6 bases from J; junction bases left unmatched: 4. CDR3 in amino acids: CASSQEAGEQTQYF. Here the CDR3 DNA reads TGCGCCAGCAGCCAAGAGGCGGGGGAGCAGACCCAGTACTTC.

This chain links TRBV19 with TRBJ2-1; 7 nucleotides agree with TRBD2. The CDR3 runs 15 residues. CDR1 is LNHDA, CDR2 SQIVND, per germline (reference sequence). V gave up 5 bases and J gave up 7 bases; unmatched junction bases: 11. The CDR3 DNA reads as TGTGCCAGTAGTTTCGTCCCCGGGACTATGAATGAGCAGTTCTTC. This encodes CASSFVPGTMNEQFF.

This chain joins TRBV5-1 and TRBJ2-7, with 8 bases aligning to TRBD1. CDR1 SGHRS and CDR2 YFSETQ come from the germline V gene. CDR3 size: 14 residues. V shed 5 bases and J 3 bases; nucleotides not matched to a gene: 7. The CDR3 DNA follows: TGCGCCAGCAGACTTCGGACAGGGAACTACGAGCAGTACTTC. It codes for CASRLRTGNYEQYF.

The chain carries TRBV11-2 and TRBJ2-4; TRBD2 matches 8 bases. This CDR3 spans 14 amino acids. Germline trimming cut 5 bases from V and 6 bases from J; bases unmatched to any gene: 6. Germline V gene lookup returns CDR1 SGHAT and CDR2 FQNNGV. This chain's CDR3 is CASSRTSGTNIQYF. CDR3 DNA sequence: TGTGCCAGCAGCCGTACTAGCGGAACAAACATTCAGTACTTC.

This chain joins TRBV6-1 and TRBJ1-5; D may be TRBD1 (5 bases). Deletions cut 1 base from V and 6 bases from J, with 25 bases between. The CDR3 covers 19 residues. The germline CDR1 and CDR2 sequences are MNHNS and SASEGT. In DNA, the CDR3 is TGTGCCAGCAGTGAAGATGTCAGGGAAGAAGCCCCTCAAGGTCAGCCCCAGCATTTT. Amino acid sequence: CASSEDVREEAPQGQPQHF.

The chain joins TRBV28 to TRBJ2-2, with D possibly being TRBD1 or TRBD2 (5 bases each). Germline CDR1 is MDHEN and CDR2 is SYDVKM. V was shortened by 6 bases and J by 11 bases, with 10 bases between the two germline ends. The CDR3 length is 11 residues. CDR3 DNA sequence: TGTGCCAGCAGCAGGGACCCTGAGCTGTTTTTT. The encoded protein is CASSRDPELFF.

The chain joins TRBV6-5 to TRBJ1-2; D possibly corresponds to TRBD1 (5 bases). V was cut by 2 bases and J by 7 bases, with 17 bases left in between. The CDR3 length is 15 residues. Germline values: CDR1 MNHEY, CDR2 SVGAGI. The CDR3 loop reads CASSYSLRDAFGYTF. The DNA of the CDR3 is TGTGCCAGCAGTTACAGCCTCCGGGACGCCTTTGGCTACACCTTC.

The chain uses TRBV6-5 and TRBJ2-7, with 7 bases identical to TRBD2. Trimming took 2 bases from V and 6 from J; bases not matched to a gene: 7. Germline V CDR1 and CDR2: MNHEY, SVGAGI. This CDR3 comprises 14 residues. CDR3 in DNA: TGTGCCAGCAGTTACGGGGTAGCGGGTATCGAGCAGTACGTC. The encoded protein is CASSYGVAGIEQYV.

This clone was seen just once. In DNA, the CDR3 is TGTGCCAGCAGCGAAGGGTGGATCCAGGAAGGCTACACCTTC. It translates to CASSEGWIQEGYTF. The chain employs TRBV9 and TRBJ1-2; no clear D. The V end was cut by 3 bases, the J end by 8 bases, with 17 bases between. This CDR3 is built from 14 residues. Germline V gene data show CDR1 as SGDLS and CDR2 as YYNGEE.

The chain is built from TRBV6-5 and TRBJ1-5; 9 nucleotides match TRBD1. This CDR3 is 15 amino acids long. Germline lookup yields CDR1 MNHEY and CDR2 SVGAGI. Trimming removed 6 bases from V and 1 base from J; junction bases left unmatched: 4. CDR3 amino acids: CASSRTGESNQPQHF. CDR3 nucleotides: TGTGCCAGCAGCCGGACAGGGGAAAGCAATCAGCCCCAGCATTTT.